The 19 T cell receptor beta chains in this list originate from one sample, sequenced in a study of untreated major depressive disorder. The assay was immunoSEQ multiplex PCR, and TCRdb's table has in-frame clones only and misses some. The table shows about 22,000 clones, with about 90% occurring only once. Sequencing was done on a sample of CD4+ T cells from PBMCs. The receptors derive from a woman between 35 and 50 years old in good health.

This chain joins TRBV4-3 and TRBJ1-6; D is unclear. The ends were cut back, 2 bases at V and 13 bases at J, with 15 bases in the middle. This CDR3 has 14 residues. Germline-derived CDR1 and CDR2 are LGHNA and YSLEER. The CDR3 sequence: CASSQHIGLSPLHF. Written as DNA, the CDR3 is TGCGCCAGCAGCCAACACATCGGACTGTCCCCCCTCCACTTT.

This rearrangement joins TRBV5-1 to TRBJ2-2, with D perhaps matching TRBD2 (7 bases). This CDR3 has 18 amino acids. V was shortened by 2 bases and J by 0 bases, with 17 bases between the two germline ends. Germline CDR1 reads SGHRS; CDR2 reads YFSETQ. The CDR3 DNA reads TGCGCCAGCAGCTTTACGGGGGAGGGACAACCGAACACCGGGGAGCTGTTTTTT. Residues: CASSFTGEGQPNTGELFF.

This clone appeared a single time. This chain joins TRBV5-5 and TRBJ2-2; 9 positions agree with TRBD1. The germline gives CDR1 SGHKS, CDR2 YYEKEE (reference sequence). This CDR3 spans 13 amino acids. V lost 4 bases, J lost 14 bases, and 9 bases stayed unmatched. CDR3 in DNA: TGTGCCAGCAGCAAAGGACAGGGGTGGGTCCTGTTTTTT. It translates to CASSKGQGWVLFF.

CDR3 DNA: TGCGCCAGCAGCCAAGTATGGAGCGGGAGTACTGAAGCTTTCTTT. Amino acid sequence: CASSQVWSGSTEAFF. The chain recombines TRBV4-3 with TRBJ1-1; D is unclear. From germline, CDR1 is LGHNA and CDR2 YSLEER. With 1 base removed from V and 5 bases from J, the gap between germline ends came to 14 bases. The CDR3 sequence is 15 residues long.

This clone was seen just once. The rearrangement uses TRBV27 and TRBJ1-1; TRBD1 aligns across 9 bases. V shed 0 bases, J shed 5 bases, and the junction held 4 bases outside the gene matches. The CDR3 has 15 amino acids. Germline V lookup: CDR1 MNHEY, CDR2 SMNVEV (reference sequence). The CDR3 DNA follows: TGTGCCAGCAGTTTATCGGGGACAGGGCGGACTGAAGCTTTCTTT. Its translation: CASSLSGTGRTEAFF.

This clone was recorded only once. J is TRBJ2-7 and V is TRBV6-5; D assignment may be TRBD1 or TRBD2 (5 bases each). The germline V and J ends were trimmed by 2 bases and 4 bases, with 15 bases remaining between them. CDR1 and CDR2 from the germline V gene are MNHEY and SVGAGI. The CDR3 has 15 amino acids. In DNA form, the CDR3 reads TGTGCCAGCAGTTACGGAGAGGGGTCCCGTTACGAGCAGTACGTC. Its protein is CASSYGEGSRYEQYV.

This chain connects TRBV14 to TRBJ1-6; TRBD1 aligns across 9 bases. The CDR3 has 14 amino acids. CDR1 is SGHDN and CDR2 is FVKESK in the germline V gene. V lost 4 bases and J lost 10; bases outside the gene matches: 5. This CDR3 reads CASSRGTGFSPLHF. As DNA, the CDR3 is TGTGCCAGCAGCCGAGGGACAGGGTTCTCACCCCTCCACTTT.

The chain couples TRBV7-2 to TRBJ1-4, with unresolved D. The germline V gene has CDR1 SGHTA and CDR2 FQGNSA. The CDR3 totals 14 residues. Trimming left V 4 bases short and J 8 bases short, with 14 bases between. The CDR3 DNA follows: TGTGCCAGCAGCTCCGGACCCCAAGGCGAAAAACTGTTTTTT. Protein sequence: CASSSGPQGEKLFF.

This clone came up a few times. J is TRBJ1-2 and V is TRBV19; D may be TRBD1 (5 bases). The V end lost 7 bases, the J end lost 7 bases, and 16 bases lay between the germline ends. CDR1 and CDR2 from the germline V gene are LNHDA and SQIVND (reference sequence). CDR3 length equals 13 residues. DNA of the CDR3: TGTGCCAGTAACTTCAACGCGGGGGGTGGCTACACCTTC. Translated: CASNFNAGGGYTF.

This clone was counted once. The V gene is TRBV13, the J gene TRBJ1-2, with D uncertain. Germline CDR1 and CDR2: PRHDT and FYEKMQ (reference sequence). Trimming stripped 0 bases from V and 8 bases from J, with 10 bases between. The CDR3 is made up of 13 amino acids. CDR3 in amino acids: CASSLGWAGGYTF. The DNA of the CDR3 is TGTGCCAGCAGCTTAGGCTGGGCAGGCGGCTACACCTTC.

The V call is TRBV19, the J call TRBJ2-2; D remains ambiguous. The V gene lost 0 bases and the J gene lost 4 bases, with 9 bases spanning the gap. The CDR3 consists of 15 residues. CDR1 and CDR2 from the germline V gene are LNHDA and SQIVND (reference sequence). CDR3 protein: CASSIEAVGTGELFF. The CDR3 DNA reads TGTGCCAGTAGTATAGAGGCAGTTGGCACCGGGGAGCTGTTTTTT.

This chain uses TRBV7-2 with TRBJ2-7; D is possibly TRBD2 (5 bases). The CDR3 length is 15 residues. Germline assignment: CDR1 SGHTA and CDR2 FQGNSA. Trimming took off 5 bases at V and 3 bases at J, with 17 bases between the two ends. CDR3 residues: CASSRSVERNYEQYF. As DNA, the CDR3 is TGTGCCAGCAGCCGCTCGGTTGAGCGGAACTACGAGCAGTACTTC.

J is TRBJ2-1 and V is TRBV10-1, with 7 nucleotides matching TRBD2. Germline trimming cut 0 bases from V and 2 bases from J; bases unmatched to any gene: 1. The CDR3 is 15 residues long. Germline V gene data show CDR1 as WNHNN and CDR2 as SYGVQD (reference sequence). The CDR3 region is CASSESGGTYNEQFF. CDR3 DNA: TGCGCCAGCAGTGAGTCGGGAGGGACCTACAATGAGCAGTTCTTC.

This chain links TRBV27 with TRBJ1-2; 12 positions agree with TRBD1. V shed 3 bases, J shed 8 bases, and the junction held 7 bases outside the gene matches. Germline V gene data show CDR1 as MNHEY and CDR2 as SMNVEV (reference sequence). CDR3 size: 15 residues. The CDR3 sequence is CASSFKGQGARGYTF. Here the CDR3 DNA reads TGTGCCAGCAGTTTTAAGGGACAGGGGGCTCGCGGCTACACCTTC.

The rearrangement links TRBV6-5 to TRBJ2-7; D might be TRBD1 (6 bases). Per germline, CDR1 MNHEY and CDR2 SVGAGI. V was clipped by 6 bases and J by 3 bases, with 18 bases between them. This CDR3 is built from 15 residues. The CDR3 loop is CASSRTRDKIYEQYV. The CDR3 coding sequence is TGTGCCAGCAGCCGAACCCGGGACAAGATCTACGAGCAGTACGTC.

The rearrangement links TRBV9 to TRBJ1-1; D gene ambiguous. This CDR3 is built from 14 residues. The germline V and J ends were trimmed by 0 bases and 2 bases, with 8 bases remaining between them. CDR1 and CDR2 from the germline V gene are SGDLS and YYNGEE. The CDR3 region is CASSVGNHNTEAFF. Written as DNA, the CDR3 is TGTGCCAGCAGCGTAGGAAATCACAACACTGAAGCTTTCTTT.

CDR3 amino acids: CASSVIADNTDTQYF. The CDR3 nucleotides are TGTGCCAGCAGCGTAATAGCGGATAACACAGATACGCAGTATTTT. The chain links TRBV9 to TRBJ2-3, with TRBD2 as a possible D gene (6 bases). Per germline, CDR1 SGDLS and CDR2 YYNGEE. Trimming pared 1 base from V and 2 bases from J, leaving 11 bases between. The CDR3 is 15 residues long.

CDR3 DNA: TGTGCCAGCAGCCGGGACCACTACAATGAGCAGTTCTTC. Encoded protein: CASSRDHYNEQFF. This sequence joins TRBV7-3 and TRBJ2-1; the D gene could be TRBD1 or TRBD2 (5 bases each). Germline V lookup: CDR1 SGHTA, CDR2 FQGTGA. V dropped 5 bases and J dropped 3 bases, with 8 bases sitting between them. This CDR3 is built from 13 residues.

The gene calls are TRBV4-1 and TRBJ1-3; D is undetermined. CDR3 length equals 17 residues. The germline V and J ends were trimmed by 0 bases and 0 bases, with 12 bases remaining between them. Germline values: CDR1 MGHRA, CDR2 YSYEKL. The CDR3 DNA is TGCGCCAGCAGCCAAGAACTAGGCAGGAGCTCTGGAAACACCATATATTTT. As protein: CASSQELGRSSGNTIYF.